These T cell receptor beta chains were read from a single sample in a study of T cells in Graves' hyperthyroidism and ophthalmopathy. In TCRdb, the multiplex PCR reads were re-called with MiXCR into one record per CDR3 protein. The sample lists about 360,000 distinct CDR3 sequences, roughly 25% seen once, with 73% in the top ten. Sample: blood. Receptors originate from a man aged 50-60 years with Graves' hyperthyroidism. CDR3s include the opening cysteine and the closing phenylalanine or tryptophan. Each record gives: D gene, V gene, CDR3 length, J gene, clone size, CDR3 protein, CDR3 DNA. D genes are given only for firm matches. Clone size is shown for a subset of rows, as once, few, many or a class of expanded clone.

D: NA
V: TRBV9
length: 16
J: TRBJ1-4
size: NA
CDR3: CASSPRDGPTNEKLFF
DNA: TGTGCCAGCAGCCCCCGGGACGGTCCAACTAATGAAAAACTGTTTTTT

D: NA
V: TRBV6-1
length: 14
J: TRBJ1-1
size: many
CDR3: CASSMTALNTEAFF
DNA: TGTGCCAGCAGTATGACAGCGTTGAACACTGAAGCTTTCTTT

D: NA
V: TRBV20-1
length: 14
J: TRBJ2-3
size: NA
CDR3: CSARVAGTTDTQYF
DNA: TGCAGTGCTAGAGTTGCGGGGACAACAGATACGCAGTATTTT

D: TRBD1
V: TRBV27
length: 14
J: TRBJ2-1
size: many
CDR3: CASRGTGGFNEQFF
DNA: TGTGCCAGCAGAGGGACAGGGGGGTTTAATGAGCAGTTCTTC

D: TRBD1
V: TRBV29-1
length: 13
J: TRBJ2-2
size: NA
CDR3: CSVVQGATGELFF
DNA: TGCAGCGTTGTGCAGGGGGCGACCGGGGAGCTGTTTTTT

D: TRBD2
V: TRBV6-2/TRBV6-3
length: 14
J: TRBJ2-5
size: NA
CDR3: CASLNPGGGETQYF
DNA: TGTGCCAGCCTCAACCCGGGAGGAGGCGAGACCCAGTACTTC

D: NA
V: TRBV12-3/TRBV12-4
length: 19
J: TRBJ2-1
size: few
CDR3: CASSPDGTQIPSAYNEQFF
DNA: TGTGCCAGCAGTCCGGACGGGACTCAAATCCCCTCCGCCTACAATGAGCAGTTCTTC

D: TRBD2
V: TRBV11-3
length: 15
J: TRBJ2-1
size: many
CDR3: CASSSLAGGVDEQFF
DNA: TGTGCCAGCAGCTCTCTAGCGGGAGGGGTCGATGAGCAGTTCTTC

D: NA
V: TRBV5-1
length: 14
J: TRBJ2-5
size: NA
CDR3: CASSLGELGETQYF
DNA: TGCGCCAGCAGCTTGGGTGAATTGGGCGAGACCCAGTACTTC

D: NA
V: TRBV5-1
length: 13
J: TRBJ2-5
size: NA
CDR3: CASSFEQGGTQYF
DNA: TGCGCCAGCAGCTTCGAACAGGGTGGGACCCAGTACTTC

D: TRBD2
V: TRBV4-1
length: 17
J: TRBJ2-4
size: NA
CDR3: CASSQEGVAGGKNIQYF
DNA: TGCGCCAGCAGCCAAGAAGGGGTAGCGGGAGGCAAAAACATTCAGTACTTC

D: TRBD2
V: TRBV12-3/TRBV12-4
length: 16
J: TRBJ2-1
size: many
CDR3: CASSLESGGLLNEQFF
DNA: TGTGCCAGCAGTTTAGAGTCGGGGGGGCTGCTCAATGAGCAGTTCTTC

D: TRBD1
V: TRBV7-3
length: 20
J: TRBJ2-1
size: few
CDR3: CASSLVSGTGARLIANEQFF
DNA: TGTGCCAGCAGCTTAGTTTCGGGGACAGGGGCCCGTCTAATAGCAAATGAGCAGTTCTTC

D: NA
V: TRBV11-3
length: 14
J: TRBJ2-3
size: NA
CDR3: CASSLDGSSRTQYF
DNA: TGTGCCAGCAGCTTAGATGGGTCTAGCCGTACGCAGTATTTT

D: NA
V: TRBV7-8
length: 13
J: TRBJ2-3
size: few
CDR3: CASRLDLQDTQYF
DNA: TGTGCCAGCAGGCTTGACTTGCAAGATACGCAGTATTTT